The count of the clone carrying this T cell receptor (beta chain) is one. This specimen comes from a study of blood T cell repertoires in COVID-19. For the study at large: Both acute and convalescent COVID-19 samples were obtained from the United States, Italy and Spain.

Original handling: Estimated nucleated cell counts came from reference gene primer amplification. Sequencing was performed with immunoSEQ multiplex PCR; in TCRdb, only in-frame clones are kept and a portion is missing. V and J calls and clone size are given by that table; D and trimming were obtained from the DNA. The table shows around 300,000 clones, with around 90% occurring only once. This CDR3 is 11 amino acids long. Trimming took 7 bases from V and 1 from J, leaving 5 bases between them. The V gene's germline CDR1 is SGDLS and CDR2 YYNGEE. The chain combines TRBV9 with TRBJ1-2; D is unclear. The TCR sequence derives from a woman in her forties or fifties with COVID-19, enrolled during active disease. The sequencing sample was made of peripheral blood. This CDR3 is CASQINYGYTF. CDR3 DNA sequence: TGTGCCAGCCAGATTAACTATGGCTACACCTTC.